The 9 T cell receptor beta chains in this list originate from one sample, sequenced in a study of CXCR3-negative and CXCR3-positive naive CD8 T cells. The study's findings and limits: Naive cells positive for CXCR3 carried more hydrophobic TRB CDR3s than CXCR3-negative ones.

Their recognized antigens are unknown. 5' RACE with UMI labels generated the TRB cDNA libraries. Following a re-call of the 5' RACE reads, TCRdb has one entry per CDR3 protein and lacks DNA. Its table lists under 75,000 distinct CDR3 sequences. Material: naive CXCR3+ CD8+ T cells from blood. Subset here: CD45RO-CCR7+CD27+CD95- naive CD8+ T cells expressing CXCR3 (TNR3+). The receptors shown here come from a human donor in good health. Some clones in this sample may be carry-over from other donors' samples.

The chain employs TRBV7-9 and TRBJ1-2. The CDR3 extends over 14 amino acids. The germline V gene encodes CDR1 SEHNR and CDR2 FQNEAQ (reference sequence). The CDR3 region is CASSSSTSNYGYTF.

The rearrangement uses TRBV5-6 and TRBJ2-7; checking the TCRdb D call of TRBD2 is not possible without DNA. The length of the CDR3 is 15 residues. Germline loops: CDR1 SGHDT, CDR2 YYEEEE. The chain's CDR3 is CASSLVGTVSGEQYF.

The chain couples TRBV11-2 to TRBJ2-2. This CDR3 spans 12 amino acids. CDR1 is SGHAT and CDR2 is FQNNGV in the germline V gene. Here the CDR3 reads CASSFDSGELFF.

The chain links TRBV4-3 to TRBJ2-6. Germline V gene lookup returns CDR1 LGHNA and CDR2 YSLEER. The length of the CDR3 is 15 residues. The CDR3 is CASSPDSSGANVLTF.

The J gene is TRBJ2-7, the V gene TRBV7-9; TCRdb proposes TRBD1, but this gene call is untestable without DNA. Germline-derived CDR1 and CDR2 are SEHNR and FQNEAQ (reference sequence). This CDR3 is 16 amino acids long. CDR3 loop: CASSLSSGTGAYEQYF.

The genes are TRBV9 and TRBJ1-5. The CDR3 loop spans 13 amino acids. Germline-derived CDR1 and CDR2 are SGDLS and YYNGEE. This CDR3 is CASSVGWDQPQHF.

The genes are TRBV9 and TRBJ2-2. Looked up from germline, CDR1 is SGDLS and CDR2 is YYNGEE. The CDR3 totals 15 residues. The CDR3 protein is CASSVVGAHTGELFF.

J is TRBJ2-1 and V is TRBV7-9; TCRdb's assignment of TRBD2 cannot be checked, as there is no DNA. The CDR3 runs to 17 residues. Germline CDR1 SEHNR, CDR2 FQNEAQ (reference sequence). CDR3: CASSLGLAGPRYNEQFF.

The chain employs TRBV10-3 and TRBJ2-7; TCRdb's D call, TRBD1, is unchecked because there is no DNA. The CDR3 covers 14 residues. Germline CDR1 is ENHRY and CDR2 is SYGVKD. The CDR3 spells CAITLGQENYEQYF.